These T cell receptor beta chains were read from a single sample in a study of blood T cell repertoires in COVID-19. Sequencing was performed with immunoSEQ multiplex PCR; in TCRdb, only in-frame clones are kept and a portion is missing. The sample lists 250,000 to 300,000 clones; 80% to 85% were seen once. The sequenced sample consisted of PBMCs or T cells enriched from blood (not recorded which). Receptors were obtained from a man aged 45-65 years who had recovered from COVID-19. Each CDR3 is given with its conserved first and last residue. The D gene is left open where the match is weak. Where a row states a size, it is once, few, many or the class of an expanded clone; other rows omit it.

j_call,v_call,d_call,clone_size,cdr3_nt,cdr3_aa
TRBJ2-7,TRBV7-9,TRBD1,few,TGTGCCAGCAGCTTAGCGGGACAGCTCTACGAGCAGTACTTC,CASSLAGQLYEQYF
TRBJ1-1,TRBV5-1,.,few,TGCGCCAGCAGCCCACAGGGGAACACTGAAGCTTTCTTT,CASSPQGNTEAFF
TRBJ1-2,TRBV12-3/TRBV12-4,.,.,TGTGCCAGCAGCCTCTTCAGGTATGGCTACACCTTC,CASSLFRYGYTF
TRBJ2-1,TRBV2,TRBD2,.,TGTGCCAGCAGCTCCACGGGGACTAGCGGGAGGGCAGCAAATGAGCAGTTCTTC,CASSSTGTSGRAANEQFF
TRBJ1-2,TRBV12-5,.,.,TGTGCTAGTGGCACCCCACTAGGCGGCTATGGCTACACCTTC,CASGTPLGGYGYTF
TRBJ2-3,TRBV29-1,.,.,TGCAGCGTTGGGCAGGGACTTAGCACAGATACGCAGTATTTT,CSVGQGLSTDTQYF
TRBJ2-7,TRBV7-2,TRBD2,.,TGTGCCAGCAGATGGACTAGCGGGAGCAACCACGAGCAGTACTTC,CASRWTSGSNHEQYF
TRBJ2-7,TRBV28,TRBD2,.,TGTGCCAGCAGTCCTGGGACTACAACCTACGAGCAGTACTTC,CASSPGTTTYEQYF
TRBJ1-1,TRBV5-1,TRBD1,.,TGCGCCAGCAGCTTGGGGGTGACAGGGGTTGCTGAAGCTTTCTTT,CASSLGVTGVAEAFF
TRBJ1-2,TRBV12-3/TRBV12-4,.,.,TGTGCCAGCAGTTGGGGGGACTATGGCTACACCTTC,CASSWGDYGYTF